This T cell receptor (beta chain) was sequenced in a study of technical replicates of blood from several donors. Germline V lookup: CDR1 MDHEN, CDR2 SYDVKM. The CDR3 runs to 14 residues. The V and J ends lost 5 bases and 4 bases respectively, with 13 bases between them. TCRdb's table, derived via immunoSEQ multiplex PCR, lists solely in-frame clones and lacks some. The sample shows approximately 81,000 clones, just over 95% of them seen only once. Source material: T cells isolated from PBMCs. The rearrangement links TRBV28 to TRBJ2-3; TRBD1 might be the D (5 bases). This receptor was taken from a human donor in good health. Here the CDR3 reads CASSPPRGADTQYF. Here the CDR3 DNA reads TGTGCCAGCAGTCCCCCAAGGGGTGCAGATACGCAGTATTTT.